This T cell receptor (beta chain) was profiled in a study of T cell responses to AZD1222 COVID-19 vaccine. Only in-frame clones appear in the TCRdb table, and some are missing; sequencing was by immunoSEQ multiplex PCR. The sample carries about 140,000 clones, around 87% recorded once. The study, taken as a whole, reports: Seropositive AZD1222 recipients at baseline numbered only five or six. Clonal diversity was possibly underestimated; the donors were predominantly white British and more often female. Spike-specific TCR repertoires showed rising breadth and depth after two AZD1222 doses. Regions left unmutated in variants are reportedly the target of nearly half of spike-specific TCRs.

In regard to this clone: Antigen specificity is unknown.

With 1 base removed from V and 0 bases from J, the gap between germline ends came to 11 bases. This CDR3 contains 16 residues. The germline V gene has CDR1 SGHTA and CDR2 FQGNSA. This receptor was taken from an adult in good health. The sample here was peripheral blood, taken on day 0 of AZD1222 vaccination. The rearrangement uses TRBV7-2 and TRBJ2-3; unclear D gene. This CDR3 is CASSLGGWLSTDTQYF. DNA of the CDR3: TGTGCCAGCAGCTTAGGTGGCTGGCTGAGCACAGATACGCAGTATTTT.